This record looks at one T cell receptor (beta chain) sequence and its context. The antigen is not known. The method was immunoSEQ multiplex PCR; TCRdb's version includes in-frame clones alone and lacks a portion of them. The repertoire holds around 110,000 clones, just over 90% seen once, with 0.18% in the top ten. This sample stems from a study of graft-versus-host responses after intestinal transplantation. Study summary: Uniformly, recipients were administered anti-thymocyte globulin induction with subsequent tacrolimus and steroids for around 3 years.

The CDR3 extends over 14 amino acids. Trimming cost V 7 bases and J 2 bases; bases outside gene matches: 6. The germline CDR1 and CDR2 sequences are SEHNR and FQNEAQ (reference sequence). V usage is TRBV7-9 and J usage is TRBJ1-2, with 8 bases matching TRBD1. The material was unstimulated CD4+ T cells sorted from spleen or lymph node cells, obtained before intestinal transplant. This clonotype originated in a human donor who received an intestinal transplant. The CDR3 reads CASTDRGWNYGYTF. The CDR3 region has the DNA TGTGCCAGCACCGACAGGGGATGGAACTATGGCTACACCTTC.